Each of the 6 T cell receptor beta chains below was sequenced from the same sample in a study of cytotoxic CD8 clonotypes in ibrutinib-treated CLL. Profiled with immunoSEQ multiplex PCR; TCRdb holds only in-frame clones, not every one. The data show about 120,000 clones, about 58% seen once. Source: PBMCs, taken after 24 months of ibrutinib treatment. These receptors were collected from a human donor with chronic lymphocytic leukemia.

The chain joins TRBV9 to TRBJ2-2; 10 bases fit TRBD1. After removal of 4 bases from V and 1 base from J, the junction contained 7 bases not matched to a gene. Germline V gene data show CDR1 as SGDLS and CDR2 as YYNGEE. The CDR3 has 17 residues. The CDR3 region has the DNA TGTGCCAGCAGCTCTAGGGGGACAGGGGAGAACACCGGGGAGCTGTTTTTT. This sequence encodes CASSSRGTGENTGELFF.

This sequence joins TRBV9 and TRBJ1-5, with D hard to call. This CDR3 is built from 14 residues. Looked up from germline, CDR1 is SGDLS and CDR2 is YYNGEE. V lost 4 bases to trimming and J lost 2 bases, with 10 bases between them. CDR3 region: CASSRREGNQPQHF. CDR3 in DNA: TGTGCCAGCAGCCGTCGGGAGGGCAATCAGCCCCAGCATTTT. Based on the CDR3 plus reference TRBV9 and TRBJ1-5, the full variable domain is DSGVTQTPKHLITATGQRVTLRCSPRSGDLSVYWYQQSLDQGLQFLIQYYNGEERAKGNILERFSAQQFPDLHSELNLSSLELGDSALYFCASSRREGNQPQHFGDGTRLSIL.

This clone has a handful of counts. The chain employs TRBV6-5 and TRBJ2-1; D remains ambiguous. Trimming removed 6 bases at V and 8 bases at J, with 11 bases between. This CDR3 contains 12 residues. Germline CDR1 reads MNHEY; CDR2 reads SVGAGI. CDR3 residues: CASSPLGYEQFF. CDR3 DNA: TGTGCCAGCAGCCCTCTGGGGTATGAGCAGTTCTTC.

The chain has TRBV30 and TRBJ2-7; D is perhaps TRBD1 or TRBD2 (6 bases each). This CDR3 is built from 16 residues. The germline gives CDR1 GTSNPN, CDR2 SVGIG (reference sequence). The germline V and J ends were trimmed by 2 bases and 7 bases, with 24 bases remaining between them. The CDR3 here is CAWSRSKQGPGGEQYF. Written as DNA, the CDR3 is TGTGCCTGGAGTCGTTCAAAACAGGGACCAGGAGGGGAGCAGTACTTC.

J is TRBJ2-1 and V is TRBV9; 10 bases line up with TRBD2. With V trimmed by 0 bases and J by 10 bases, 10 bases remained unmatched. Per germline, CDR1 SGDLS and CDR2 YYNGEE. This CDR3 spans 16 amino acids. The CDR3 DNA is TGTGCCAGCAGCGTAGGGCTAGCGGGGGATTCAGGGGAGCAGTTCTTC. Translation gives CASSVGLAGDSGEQFF.

The chain combines TRBV5-1 with TRBJ2-1, with D possibly called TRBD1 or TRBD2 (7 bases each). The germline V gene encodes CDR1 SGHRS and CDR2 YFSETQ. Trimming cost V 3 bases and J 10 bases, with 14 bases left between them. This CDR3 region has 13 residues. The CDR3 DNA reads as TGCGCCAGCAGCTCAGGGGGGGCCGGAGAGCAGTTCTTC. The encoded protein is CASSSGGAGEQFF.